The rows below give T cell receptor beta chains drawn from one sample of a study of shared clonotypes between healthy human individuals. Data came from immunoSEQ multiplex PCR; TCRdb stores just in-frame clones and leaves some out. The sample lists about 2.2 million clones; 85% to 95% were seen once. Input material: naive CD8+ T cells from PBMCs. The receptor set was obtained from a man younger than 30 in good health. Some clones in this sample may be carry-over from other donors' samples. The CDR3 runs from the conserved cysteine through the conserved F or W. The D gene is left open where the match is weak. Size is omitted from some rows. Given values are once, few, many or a class for expanded clones.

TRBV5-8	NA	NA	TRBJ2-7	CASSPGDVTYEQYF	TGTGCCAGCAGCCCAGGGGACGTAACCTACGAGCAGTACTTC
TRBV5-4	NA	NA	TRBJ1-1	CASSFRGGREAFF	TGTGCCAGCAGCTTCCGGGGTGGGAGGGAAGCTTTCTTT
TRBV6-5	NA	NA	TRBJ2-2	CASSISRTGELFF	TGTGCCAGCAGTATCAGCCGCACCGGGGAGCTGTTTTTT
TRBV5-1	TRBD1	NA	TRBJ1-3	CASSPTGASGNTIYF	TGCGCCAGCAGCCCCACAGGGGCGTCTGGAAACACCATATATTTT
TRBV7-8	TRBD1	NA	TRBJ1-1	CASSLGGTVMNTEAFF	TGTGCCAGCAGCTTAGGGGGGACAGTCATGAACACTGAAGCTTTCTTT
TRBV19	TRBD1	NA	TRBJ1-5	CASSDRDRQPQHF	TGTGCCAGTAGCGACAGGGATCGCCAGCCCCAGCATTTT
TRBV13	NA	NA	TRBJ2-3	CASSSITPSGAPLTDTQYF	TGTGCCAGCAGCTCCATAACCCCCTCCGGGGCCCCCCTCACAGATACGCAGTATTTT
TRBV7-3	NA	NA	TRBJ2-3	CASSLTPGISTDTQYF	TGTGCCAGCAGCTTAACCCCGGGGATTAGCACAGATACGCAGTATTTT
TRBV30	NA	once	TRBJ2-1	CAWGSLNSYNEQFF	TGTGCCTGGGGGTCTCTCAATTCCTACAATGAGCAGTTCTTC
TRBV19	NA	NA	TRBJ2-7	CASSIGRGAYEQYF	TGTGCCAGTAGTATCGGCAGGGGGGCCTACGAGCAGTACTTC
TRBV6-5	NA	NA	TRBJ2-7	CASSYSGLSYEQYF	TGTGCCAGCAGTTACTCGGGACTCTCCTACGAGCAGTACTTC